These T cell receptor beta chains were read from a single sample in a study of long-term antiretroviral therapy in people with HIV. The assay was immunoSEQ multiplex PCR, and TCRdb's table has in-frame clones only and misses some. The sample includes 48,000 or so clones, 80% to 90% of them seen just once. This specimen was unsorted PBMCs, taken 0.8 years after starting antiretroviral therapy. The receptors here all came from a woman aged 18-29 years with HIV. CDR3s include the opening cysteine and the closing phenylalanine or tryptophan. The D gene is left open where the match is weak. A row's size may be missing; if present it is once, few, many or a size class.

size: NA
J: TRBJ2-7
V: TRBV27
D: TRBD1
DNA: TGTGCCAGCAGGTATCAGGGGGCGGGGGAGCAGTACTTC
CDR3: CASRYQGAGEQYF

size: few
J: TRBJ2-7
V: TRBV7-9
D: TRBD2
DNA: TGTGCCAGCAGTCATACTAGCGGAGTTAGCTCCTACGAGCAGTACTTC
CDR3: CASSHTSGVSSYEQYF

size: NA
J: TRBJ2-7
V: TRBV11-2
D: NA
DNA: TGTGCCAGCAGCTCAGGGATCGGGGTGGGGGAGCAGTACTTC
CDR3: CASSSGIGVGEQYF

size: NA
J: TRBJ2-7
V: TRBV7-8
D: NA
DNA: TGTGCCAGCAGCGAAAGTAGGTGGACAGCCAAAAGCTCCTACGAGCAGTACTTC
CDR3: CASSESRWTAKSSYEQYF

size: NA
J: TRBJ2-5
V: TRBV7-9
D: NA
DNA: TGTGCCAGCAGCTTGGTGGAACTAGTTAGACGCGAGACCCAGTACTTC
CDR3: CASSLVELVRRETQYF

size: NA
J: TRBJ2-3
V: TRBV28
D: TRBD2
DNA: TGTGCCAGCAGTCTTCGCAGACTAGCCGCAAAACCAGATACGCAGTATTTT
CDR3: CASSLRRLAAKPDTQYF

size: NA
J: TRBJ2-2
V: TRBV7-2
D: NA
DNA: TGTGCCAGCAGCTTATCAACAGGGACGAACACCGGGGAGCTGTTTTTT
CDR3: CASSLSTGTNTGELFF

size: once
J: TRBJ1-5
V: TRBV27
D: NA
DNA: TGTGCCAGCAGTTTAGTATTTACCGACCTGCAGCCCCAGCATTTT
CDR3: CASSLVFTDLQPQHF

size: NA
J: TRBJ1-1
V: TRBV20-1
D: NA
DNA: TGCAGTGGGGAAGTGAACACTGAAGCTTTCTTT
CDR3: CSGEVNTEAFF

size: NA
J: TRBJ2-7
V: TRBV27
D: NA
DNA: TGTGCCAGCAGTTTACTTTCCGGGGTAGCGGCCGAGCAGTACTTC
CDR3: CASSLLSGVAAEQYF

size: NA
J: TRBJ1-4
V: TRBV9
D: TRBD1
DNA: TGTGCCAGCAGCGTAACGACAGGGCCTAATGAAAAACTGTTTTTT
CDR3: CASSVTTGPNEKLFF

size: NA
J: TRBJ2-3
V: TRBV6-1
D: TRBD1
DNA: TGTGCCAGCAGGAACCGGGACAGTAGCACAGATACGCAGTATTTT
CDR3: CASRNRDSSTDTQYF

size: NA
J: TRBJ2-7
V: TRBV5-4
D: TRBD1
DNA: TGTGCCAGCAGCTCCCGGGACAGGGGGTTTGAGCAGTACTTC
CDR3: CASSSRDRGFEQYF

size: NA
J: TRBJ2-3
V: TRBV21-1
D: NA
DNA: TGTGCCAGCAGCCCGGGGGGGTCAGGGATAGATACGCAGTATTTT
CDR3: CASSPGGSGIDTQYF

size: NA
J: TRBJ2-7
V: TRBV9
D: NA
DNA: TGTGCCAGCAGCCCCCGTTTGGGGGCCCTCCCCTACGAGCAGTACTTC
CDR3: CASSPRLGALPYEQYF

size: NA
J: TRBJ2-7
V: TRBV6-5
D: TRBD1
DNA: TGTGCCAGCAGTTACTATGGGGACAGGAAGCCCTACGAGCAGTACTTC
CDR3: CASSYYGDRKPYEQYF

size: NA
J: TRBJ1-2
V: TRBV28
D: NA
DNA: TGTGCCAGCAGTTTATATGGGGACGGGACGGGGACCGGCTACACCTTC
CDR3: CASSLYGDGTGTGYTF

size: NA
J: TRBJ2-3
V: TRBV7-2
D: NA
DNA: TGTGCCAGCAGCTTTGACGGGCAGGTCGGCGATACGCAGTATTTT
CDR3: CASSFDGQVGDTQYF

size: NA
J: TRBJ1-3
V: TRBV4-3
D: NA
DNA: TGCGCCAGCAGCCAAGATCCCGGGACCGCGACAGGAGGAAACACCATATATTTT
CDR3: CASSQDPGTATGGNTIYF

size: NA
J: TRBJ2-5
V: TRBV29-1
D: TRBD2
DNA: TGCAGCGTTCGGACTAGCGCTCAAGAGACCCAGTACTTC
CDR3: CSVRTSAQETQYF

size: NA
J: TRBJ2-1
V: TRBV10-2
D: NA
DNA: TGCGCCAGCAGTGCCGGGGCCGACTACAATGAGCAGTTCTTC
CDR3: CASSAGADYNEQFF

size: NA
J: TRBJ2-1
V: TRBV6-5
D: TRBD2
DNA: TGTGCCAGCAGTTACGTCGGGAGGGCACTCCACAATGAGCAGTTCTTC
CDR3: CASSYVGRALHNEQFF

size: NA
J: TRBJ2-2
V: TRBV5-6
D: NA
DNA: TGTGCCAGCAGCTTTCGTAGGACTTTCAACACCGGGGAGCTGTTTTTT
CDR3: CASSFRRTFNTGELFF

size: NA
J: TRBJ2-3
V: TRBV9
D: NA
DNA: TGTGCCAGCAGCCCCCGGGACCCCGCAGATACGCAGTATTTT
CDR3: CASSPRDPADTQYF

size: NA
J: TRBJ1-3
V: TRBV11-2
D: NA
DNA: TGTGCCAGCAGCTTACGGCAGGCCGGGAACACCATATATTTT
CDR3: CASSLRQAGNTIYF